This T cell receptor (beta chain) originates from a study of blood T cell repertoires in COVID-19. The wider study: The United States, Italy and Spain supplied acute and convalescent COVID-19 samples. From T cells, B-cell-depleted T cells, or PBMCs came the material, which was cDNA or gDNA.

Original processing notes: Estimation of nucleated cell counts was performed using reference gene primer amplification. Here immunoSEQ multiplex PCR was the method, and the copy in TCRdb shows in-frame clones only, minus some. The V and J calls and clone size were taken over from that table, and D and trimming were inferred from the DNA. The sample consists of 250,000 to 300,000 clones, more than 80% of them appearing once. The sequencing input was peripheral blood. The clonotype originates from a woman in her forties with acute or convalescent COVID-19.

The CDR3 DNA follows: TGTGCCAGTAGTATAAGGGGGCGGTGGCAGTATTTT. Amino acid sequence: CASSIRGRWQYF. The chain is built from TRBV19 and TRBJ2-3; the match to TRBD1 covers 7 bases. The length of the CDR3 is 12 residues. V shed 2 bases, J shed 11 bases, and the junction held 4 bases outside the gene matches. The germline gives CDR1 LNHDA, CDR2 SQIVND (reference sequence).